The 27 T cell receptor beta chains below were found in one sample sequenced in a study of shared clonotypes between healthy human individuals. Sequenced by immunoSEQ multiplex PCR; TCRdb stores in-frame clones only, minus some. The profile shows around 700,000 clones, roughly 78% of them singletons. Sequenced: memory CD4+ T cells sorted from blood. Subset of the sample: CD45RA-negative fraction. The origin of the receptors is a woman aged 25 to 39 in good health.

The V gene is TRBV4-1, the J gene TRBJ1-4, with D perhaps TRBD1 (5 bases). Deletions cut 3 bases from V and 7 bases from J, with 33 bases between. Germline-derived CDR1 and CDR2 are MGHRA and YSYEKL. This CDR3 has 21 amino acids. The CDR3 DNA reads as TGCGCCAGCAGCCAGGATCTAGATCTCGAGACAGCAGTCGGCAAGGGTGAAAAACTGTTTTTT. The encoded protein is CASSQDLDLETAVGKGEKLFF.

In this sample, this clone turned up a few times. The gene calls are TRBV11-2 and TRBJ2-7, with D perhaps matching TRBD1 (7 bases). Germline-derived CDR1 and CDR2 are SGHAT and FQNNGV. V lost 0 bases and J lost 7, with 16 bases in between. The CDR3 has 15 residues. CDR3 bases: TGTGCCAGCAGCTTAGATAGTACAGGGGCGGGGGAGCAGTACTTC. It codes for CASSLDSTGAGEQYF.

The rearrangement joins TRBV18 to TRBJ2-5, with D hard to call. Germline values: CDR1 KGHSH, CDR2 LQKENI. The CDR3 runs to 16 residues. Trimming removed 0 bases from V and 0 bases from J, with 11 bases in between. The CDR3: CASSPPPGQYQETQYF. For the CDR3, the DNA is TGTGCCAGCTCACCACCCCCTGGGCAGTACCAAGAGACCCAGTACTTC. Looking up the rest from reference TRBV18 and TRBJ2-5 gives the full variable domain: NAGVMQNPRHLVRRRGQEARLRCSPMKGHSHVYWYRQLPEEGLKFMVYLQKENIIDESGMPKERFSAEFPKEGPSILRIQQVVRGDSAAYFCASSPPPGQYQETQYFGPGTRLLVL.

This clone has ten or more counts. The V call is TRBV29-1, the J call TRBJ1-2, with a tentative D call TRBD1 (6 bases). CDR3 size: 11 residues. Per germline, CDR1 SQVTM and CDR2 ANQGSEA. V was shortened by 7 bases and J by 6 bases, with 12 bases between the two germline ends. The CDR3 here is CSAMRGNGYTF. CDR3 nucleotides: TGCAGCGCCATGAGGGGGAATGGCTACACCTTC. The full variable domain, rest sourced from reference TRBV29-1 and TRBJ1-2, is SAVISQKPSRDICQRGTSLTIQCQVDSQVTMMFWYRQQPGQSLTLIATANQGSEATYESGFVIDKFPISRPNLTFSTLTVSNMSPEDSSIYLCSAMRGNGYTFGSGTRLTVV.

DNA for the CDR3: TGTGCCAGCAGCCCCCGCTTCGGGGCGAACTATGGCTACACCTTC. This sequence encodes CASSPRFGANYGYTF. The chain links TRBV11-1 to TRBJ1-2, with D perhaps matching TRBD1 (5 bases). CDR3 length: 15 amino acids. V lost 5 bases and J 2 bases, leaving 15 bases between the germline ends. The germline V gene has CDR1 SGHAT and CDR2 FQDESV (reference sequence).

This chain connects TRBV28 to TRBJ2-5; 9 bases map to TRBD2. This CDR3 contains 15 residues. The V gene's germline CDR1 is MDHEN and CDR2 SYDVKM. V was pared by 3 bases and J by 1 base, with 3 bases of the junction left unmatched. This CDR3 reads CASSFPSGIQETQYF. CDR3 DNA sequence: TGTGCCAGCAGTTTTCCTAGCGGGATCCAAGAGACCCAGTACTTC.

This chain connects TRBV27 to TRBJ2-4; the D is unclear. CDR1 and CDR2 from the germline V gene are MNHEY and SMNVEV (reference sequence). This CDR3 spans 15 amino acids. Trimming removed 0 bases at V and 0 bases at J, with 6 bases between. The CDR3 is CASSLSRLAKNIQYF. The CDR3 DNA sequence: TGTGCCAGCAGTTTATCGCGCCTAGCCAAAAACATTCAGTACTTC.

This clone came up a few times. The chain employs TRBV11-2 and TRBJ2-3, with D perhaps TRBD1 (6 bases). This CDR3 is 15 amino acids long. Germline-derived CDR1 and CDR2 are SGHAT and FQNNGV. Trimming left V 2 bases short and J 3 bases short, with 12 bases between. DNA for the CDR3: TGTGCCAGCAGCTTACAGGGGCCGCCGACAGATACGCAGTATTTT. This codes for CASSLQGPPTDTQYF.

This clone was counted only a few times. The V and J genes are TRBV7-9 and TRBJ1-1; 7 nucleotides match TRBD1. CDR3 length: 14 amino acids. Trimming took 4 bases from V and 4 from J; bases not matched to a gene: 6. In germline, CDR1 is SEHNR, CDR2 FQNEAQ (reference sequence). This chain's CDR3 is CASSYHRGITEAFF. The CDR3 nucleotides are TGTGCCAGCAGCTACCACAGGGGTATCACTGAAGCTTTCTTT. Based on the CDR3 plus reference TRBV7-9 and TRBJ1-1, the full variable domain is DTGVSQNPRHKITKRGQNVTFRCDPISEHNRLYWYRQTLGQGPEFLTYFQNEAQLEKSRLLSDRFSAERPKGSFSTLEIQRTEQGDSAMYLCASSYHRGITEAFFGQGTRLTVV.

For the CDR3, the DNA is TGTGCCAGCAGTTCCCGGGACTACTCATTCGAGCAGTACTTC. Protein sequence: CASSSRDYSFEQYF. The chain joins TRBV27 to TRBJ2-7; 7 bases line up with TRBD2. CDR1 and CDR2 (germline): MNHEY, SMNVEV (reference sequence). With V trimmed by 4 bases and J by 6 bases, 9 bases remained unmatched. The CDR3 extends over 14 amino acids.

To note about this clone: The sample has other DNA sequences that encode this CDR3 too. The gene calls are TRBV29-1 and TRBJ2-7; tentative D call: TRBD2 (5 bases). CDR1 is SQVTM and CDR2 is ANQGSEA in the germline V gene. CDR3 length equals 12 residues. V lost 3 bases and J 0 bases, leaving 6 bases between the germline ends. The CDR3 sequence: CSVDEGSYEQYF. CDR3 in DNA: TGCAGCGTTGACGAGGGCTCCTACGAGCAGTACTTC.

The chain links TRBV5-1 to TRBJ2-7, with TRBD1 matching 7 bases. The CDR3 has 14 amino acids. Germline assignment: CDR1 SGHRS and CDR2 YFSETQ. V lost 0 bases, J lost 7 bases, and 7 bases stayed unmatched. The CDR3 here is CASSLGQGLDEQYF. CDR3 nucleotide sequence: TGCGCCAGCAGCTTGGGACAGGGATTAGATGAGCAGTACTTC.

Many counts were recorded for this clone. The V and J genes are TRBV19 and TRBJ2-7, with TRBD2 matching 9 bases. The CDR3 has 15 residues. The V and J ends lost 4 bases and 5 bases, in that order; junction bases with no gene match: 9. Germline V gene sequence: CDR1 LNHDA, CDR2 SQIVND (reference sequence). This CDR3 reads CASSTVAGEGNEQYF. The DNA for the CDR3 is TGTGCCAGTAGTACCGTAGCGGGAGAAGGTAACGAGCAGTACTTC. The whole variable domain, filled in from reference TRBV19 and TRBJ2-7, reads DGGITQSPKYLFRKEGQNVTLSCEQNLNHDAMYWYRQDPGQGLRLIYYSQIVNDFQKGDIAEGYSVSREKKESFPLTVTSAQKNPTAFYLCASSTVAGEGNEQYFGPGTRLTVT.

This clone was observed once. The CDR3 loop reads CASSQTARGAGYTF. In nucleotides, the CDR3 is TGTGCCAGCAGCCAAACCGCCCGGGGCGCGGGCTACACCTTC. The rearrangement joins TRBV14 to TRBJ1-2; a possible D gene is TRBD1 (5 bases). Per the germline V gene, CDR1 is SGHDN and CDR2 is FVKESK. CDR3 size: 14 residues. V gave up 2 bases and J gave up 8 bases, with 15 bases separating them.

At least ten counts were recorded for this clone. This chain connects TRBV19 to TRBJ2-3; 9 positions match TRBD2. The CDR3 totals 13 residues. Unmatched junction bases numbered 6, after V lost 9 bases and J lost 5 bases. Per the germline V gene, CDR1 is LNHDA and CDR2 is SQIVND (reference sequence). The CDR3, as DNA: TGTGCCAGCTCGCGGGAGGGCCAAGATACGCAGTATTTT. It translates to CASSREGQDTQYF.

The V gene is TRBV30, the J gene TRBJ2-1, with D uncertain. Germline lookup yields CDR1 GTSNPN and CDR2 SVGIG (reference sequence). V was shortened by 3 bases and J by 3 bases, with 6 bases between the two germline ends. The CDR3 is 12 amino acids. The CDR3 sequence is CAWRAGYNEQFF. The CDR3 DNA sequence: TGTGCCTGGAGGGCTGGCTACAATGAGCAGTTCTTC.

The chain carries TRBV30 and TRBJ1-4, with a possible D match to TRBD1 (6 bases). The CDR3 loop spans 14 amino acids. Trimming stripped 2 bases from V and 8 bases from J, with 15 bases between. CDR1 is GTSNPN, CDR2 SVGIG, per germline (reference sequence). DNA for the CDR3: TGTGCCTGGAGTTTTGGACAGAGGGGAGAAAAACTGTTTTTT. Residues: CAWSFGQRGEKLFF.

This clone was seen ten or more times. The CDR3 bases are TGCGCCAGCAGCCATACATTTAGGGGACGTAGCAATCAGCCCCAGCATTTT. Translating it yields CASSHTFRGRSNQPQHF. The chain joins TRBV4-1 to TRBJ1-5; a weak D match, TRBD1 (5 bases). CDR1 MGHRA and CDR2 YSYEKL come from the germline V gene. The CDR3 sequence is 17 residues long. The V and J ends lost 3 bases and 0 bases respectively, with 15 bases between them.

This clone has a handful of counts. The chain links TRBV28 to TRBJ2-5; D is undetermined. The CDR3 is made up of 13 amino acids. V was clipped by 10 bases and J by 4 bases, with 16 bases between them. Looked up from germline, CDR1 is MDHEN and CDR2 is SYDVKM. The CDR3 spells CATAEDPVETQYF. In nucleotides, the CDR3 is TGTGCCACCGCCGAGGACCCAGTAGAGACCCAGTACTTC.

The chain recombines TRBV2 with TRBJ1-1; maybe TRBD1 (6 bases). Trimming shortened V by 6 bases and J by 5 bases, and 13 bases separated the two germline ends. Germline lookup yields CDR1 SNHLY and CDR2 FYNNEI. The CDR3 loop spans 13 amino acids. The CDR3 is CASRKTGGTEAFF. The CDR3 nucleotides are TGTGCCAGCAGAAAGACAGGCGGGACTGAAGCTTTCTTT.

The J gene is TRBJ2-3, the V gene TRBV14; D not certain. V was clipped by 4 bases and J by 3 bases, with 11 bases between them. The CDR3 is 14 amino acids. Looked up from germline, CDR1 is SGHDN and CDR2 is FVKESK. The DNA for the CDR3 is TGTGCCAGCAGCCTGGCGCTGTTTACAGATACGCAGTATTTT. Protein product: CASSLALFTDTQYF.

This chain links TRBV2 with TRBJ1-4; D unresolved. Germline-derived CDR1 and CDR2 are SNHLY and FYNNEI. V dropped 4 bases and J dropped 12 bases, with 15 bases sitting between them. The CDR3 covers 13 residues. CDR3 loop: CASSVDAHMQLFF. DNA for the CDR3: TGTGCCAGCAGTGTGGATGCCCATATGCAACTGTTTTTT. The complete variable domain, with remaining parts taken from reference TRBV2 and TRBJ1-4, reads EPEVTQTPSHQVTQMGQEVILRCVPISNHLYFYWYRQILGQKVEFLVSFYNNEISEKSEIFDDQFSVERPDGSNFTLKIRSTKLEDSAMYFCASSVDAHMQLFFGSGTQLSVL.

This clone was picked up one time. The V and J genes are TRBV2 and TRBJ2-5; 7 bases line up with TRBD2. Germline V gene lookup returns CDR1 SNHLY and CDR2 FYNNEI. The CDR3 totals 13 residues. Trimming took 5 bases from V and 3 from J; bases not matched to a gene: 3. The CDR3 sequence is CASSWGGEETQYF. The DNA for the CDR3 is TGTGCCAGCAGTTGGGGAGGGGAAGAGACCCAGTACTTC.

The V and J genes are TRBV25-1 and TRBJ2-1; 10 bases agree with TRBD2. The CDR3 contains 13 residues. The V segment lost 5 bases and the J segment 6 bases; nucleotides outside the gene matches: 1. CDR1 is MGHDK, CDR2 SYGVNS, per germline. The CDR3 DNA is TGTGCCAGCAGTAGCGGGAGGGGCAATGAGCAGTTCTTC. Its translation: CASSSGRGNEQFF.

This sequence joins TRBV7-8 and TRBJ2-7, with 13 nucleotides matching TRBD2. Germline trimming cut 9 bases from V and 6 bases from J; bases unmatched to any gene: 17. CDR1 is SGHVS and CDR2 is FQNEAQ in the germline V gene. The CDR3 consists of 17 residues. The CDR3 DNA is TGTGCCAGTGGACTAGCGGGAGCCTACGGCGGGGGGCTCGAGCAGTACTTC. This encodes CASGLAGAYGGGLEQYF.

The chain recombines TRBV5-4 with TRBJ1-4; TRBD1 might be the D (6 bases). The CDR3 is 13 residues long. From germline, CDR1 is SGHNT and CDR2 YYREEE (reference sequence). Trimming took off 5 bases at V and 5 bases at J, with 10 bases between the two ends. In DNA form, the CDR3 reads TGTGCCAGCAGTGTACAGGGAAATGAAAAACTGTTTTTT. Translating gives CASSVQGNEKLFF.

This clone was picked up many times. This chain connects TRBV21-1 to TRBJ2-2; TRBD1 is taken as the D call from the table, unchecked against the DNA. TRBV21-1 is assigned pseudogene status. The CDR3 loop spans 17 amino acids. The CDR3 DNA is TGTGCCAGCAGCTCCCGGACAGGGGGCGCTGGCACCGGGGAGCTGTTTTTT. Protein product: CASSSRTGGAGTGELFF.